This TCR beta chain was profiled in a study of T cell repertoires in cytomegalovirus infection. Study-wide background: The authors used CMV epitopes that were HLA-C-restricted (recently identified) and HLA-B-restricted (well studied). Indicated by public TCR beta signatures were CMV infection and matching HLA type. Overall study results and limits: The ex vivo response was dominated by HLA-C-restricted CMV-specific TCR beta clonotypes. People with CMV and the relevant HLA were identified by cumulative public TCR beta family frequency.

This CDR3 spans 15 amino acids. V gave up 5 bases and J gave up 5 bases; unmatched junction bases: 9. Note on this clonotype: The antigen is undetermined.

TCRdb processed the reads anew with MiXCR; each CDR3 protein has one entry. This sample has under 130,000 distinct CDR3 sequences, with under 45% found just once. The chain is built from TRBV12-3 or TRBV12-4 and TRBJ2-3, with 8 positions matching TRBD2. The material sequenced was CD8+ T cells from cultured PBMCs, taken from culture after CMV antigen stimulation. This TCR was recovered from a human donor in good health (CMV status not recorded). Some clones in this sample may be carry-over from other donors' samples. The CDR3 nucleotides are TGTGCCAGCAGTCCTCCCAGCGGGGGTGGAGATACGCAGTATTTT. It translates to CASSPPSGGGDTQYF.